This T cell receptor beta chain was captured by sequencing in a study of T cells in Graves' hyperthyroidism and ophthalmopathy. Authors of the study amplified TCR beta CDR3 regions from RNA transcripts. First-round RT-PCR of the TCR CDR3 relied on the HTBI primer set. TCRdb reprocessed the multiplex PCR reads with MiXCR, giving one entry per CDR3 protein. The sample lists more than 300,000 distinct CDR3 sequences, roughly a sixth seen once, with roughly 35% in the top ten. This CDR3 is 15 amino acids long. CDR1 and CDR2 (germline): DFQATT, SNEGSKA (reference sequence). Trimming cost V 0 bases and J 6 bases, with 16 bases left between them. This clonotype was detected ten times or more. Orbital computed tomography and thyroid ultrasound, together with serum TRAb and thyroxine and clinical symptoms, were used for diagnoses.

The material sequenced was blood. The rearrangement joins TRBV20-1 to TRBJ2-3; no definite D call. This clonotype originated in a young woman with Graves' hyperthyroidism that later progressed to Graves' ophthalmopathy. The CDR3 is CSARDSRSSADTQYF. The DNA for the CDR3 is TGCAGTGCTAGAGATTCCCGCAGCTCTGCGGATACGCAGTATTTT.